The clone carrying this T cell receptor beta chain appeared once. Germline V lookup: CDR1 MNHNY, CDR2 SVGAGI (reference sequence). The CDR3 has 14 amino acids. V lost 2 bases, J lost 1 base, and 8 bases lay in between. This sample is drawn from a study of blood T cell repertoires in COVID-19. Whole-study context: There were acute and convalescent COVID-19 samples, and they came from the United States, Italy and Spain. PBMCs, B-cell-depleted T cells, or T cells were the source of the cDNA or gDNA that made up the material.

In the source study's methods: Amplifying reference gene primers gave estimates of nucleated cell counts. Method: immunoSEQ multiplex PCR; TCRdb's copy keeps in-frame clones and lacks some. The D gene and trimming were derived from the DNA, and the V and J assignments and clone size from that table. Of 60,000 to 70,000 clones in the sample, 65% to 90% are singletons; the top ten hold over 1.3%. The source is a woman aged 55-69 years with acute or convalescent COVID-19. Sequenced material: peripheral blood. This chain connects TRBV6-6 to TRBJ1-1; D unresolved. This CDR3 reads CASSYPEQNTEAFF. CDR3 in DNA: TGTGCCAGCAGTTACCCCGAACAGAACACTGAAGCTTTCTTT.